A single sample gave rise to the 10 T cell receptor beta chains below, sequenced in a study of T cells in Graves' hyperthyroidism and ophthalmopathy. RNA transcripts served as the template for amplifying TCR beta CDR3 regions. With the HTBI primer set, the TCR CDR3 went through a first round of RT-PCR. A single record per CDR3 protein comes from TCRdb applying MiXCR to the multiplex PCR reads. Found here are around 450,000 distinct CDR3 sequences, approximately 14% of them singletons; the top ten hold around 7%. The sample taken for sequencing was blood. All receptors derive from a woman in her late teens or twenties with Graves' hyperthyroidism.

This clonotype has at least ten counts. V gene TRBV5-1 combines with J gene TRBJ1-6; D may be TRBD1 (5 bases). The CDR3 spans 14 residues. CDR1 is SGHRS and CDR2 is YFSETQ in the germline V gene. V lost 3 bases and J lost 5, with 9 bases in between. Here the CDR3 reads CASSSQGDNSPLHF. DNA of the CDR3: TGCGCCAGCAGCTCCCAGGGAGATAATTCACCCCTCCACTTT.

Ten or more counts support this clonotype. The chain employs TRBV6-2 or TRBV6-3 and TRBJ2-5, with 7 bases that match TRBD1. Losses at the gene ends were 5 bases for V and 2 bases for J; bases not matched to a gene: 8. The CDR3 is made up of 15 amino acids. Germline CDR1 MNHEY, CDR2 SVGEGT. CDR3 residues: CASSDQGTAQETQYF. CDR3 DNA sequence: TGTGCCAGCAGTGATCAAGGGACAGCGCAAGAGACCCAGTACTTC.

The chain links TRBV10-1 to TRBJ1-1, with D possibly TRBD1 on 6 matching bases. The V end lost 0 bases, the J end lost 0 bases, and 11 bases lay between the germline ends. The germline V gene encodes CDR1 WNHNN and CDR2 SYGVQD (reference sequence). The CDR3 has 16 amino acids. The CDR3, as DNA: TGCGCCAGCAGTGAGTCGAAAACAGGGATGAACACTGAAGCTTTCTTT. Translation gives CASSESKTGMNTEAFF.

This clonotype came up many times. The gene calls are TRBV7-6 and TRBJ2-7, with TRBD2 identical over 7 bases. The V and J ends lost 4 bases and 4 bases, in that order; junction bases with no gene match: 13. CDR1 and CDR2 from the germline V gene are SGHVS and FNYEAQ. CDR3 size: 16 residues. The CDR3 DNA is TGTGCCAGCAGCTCCACCACAGGAGCGGGGAATTACGAGCAGTACTTC. Its translation: CASSSTTGAGNYEQYF.

The table lists this clonotype with many counts. The chain uses TRBV20-1 and TRBJ2-4; TRBD2 agrees at 11 bases. Germline-derived CDR1 and CDR2 are DFQATT and SNEGSKA (reference sequence). This CDR3 comprises 16 residues. V lost 0 bases, J lost 8 bases, and 9 bases stayed unmatched. CDR3 DNA: TGCAGTGCTAGAGATTTACTAGCGGGAGATCTGGACATTCAGTACTTC. Translating it yields CSARDLLAGDLDIQYF.

This clonotype appeared a few times. This rearrangement joins TRBV28 to TRBJ2-5; TRBD1 aligns across 9 bases. The germline V gene encodes CDR1 MDHEN and CDR2 SYDVKM. V shed 5 bases, J shed 5 bases, and the junction held 9 bases outside the gene matches. The CDR3 covers 15 residues. The CDR3 protein is CASSGVTGGYETQYF. CDR3 DNA sequence: TGTGCCAGCAGTGGGGTTACAGGGGGCTATGAGACCCAGTACTTC. Together with reference TRBV28 and TRBJ2-5, the CDR3 gives the full variable domain: DVKVTQSSRYLVKRTGEKVFLECVQDMDHENMFWYRQDPGLGLRLIYFSYDVKMKEKGDIPEGYSVSREKKERFSLILESASTNQTSMYLCASSGVTGGYETQYFGPGTRLLVL.

This clonotype was observed a handful of times. This chain connects TRBV4-1 to TRBJ2-1; TRBD2 is a possible D gene (6 bases). The CDR3 is 17 amino acids. Deletions cut 1 base from V and 7 bases from J, with 20 bases between. Germline V gene sequence: CDR1 MGHRA, CDR2 YSYEKL. CDR3 sequence: CASSQVRRGKVVNEQFF. CDR3 coding DNA: TGCGCCAGCAGCCAAGTTCGGCGCGGGAAGGTCGTTAATGAGCAGTTCTTC.

This clonotype was seen once. The V gene is TRBV14, the J gene TRBJ2-2; D is unclear. V lost 6 bases to trimming and J lost 4 bases, with 6 bases between them. In germline, CDR1 is SGHDN, CDR2 FVKESK. CDR3 length: 12 amino acids. Here the CDR3 reads CASRQFTGELFF. CDR3 nucleotides: TGTGCCAGCAGACAGTTCACCGGGGAGCTGTTTTTT.

The chain is built from TRBV12-3 or TRBV12-4 and TRBJ2-7; either TRBD1 or TRBD2 may fit D (6 bases each). The CDR3 sequence is 18 residues long. V shed 6 bases and J shed 0 bases, with 24 bases lying between them. The CDR3: CASSWSSCRGQSSYEQYF. As DNA, the CDR3 is TGTGCCAGCAGCTGGTCCAGTTGTCGGGGGCAATCCTCCTACGAGCAGTACTTC.

This clonotype was detected many times. The chain has TRBV6-1 and TRBJ1-5; tentative D call: TRBD1 (5 bases). The CDR3 is made up of 15 amino acids. V dropped 5 bases and J dropped 2 bases, with 13 bases sitting between them. Germline V gene lookup returns CDR1 MNHNS and CDR2 SASEGT. CDR3 in amino acids: CASSRTRARNQPQHF. Here the CDR3 DNA reads TGTGCCAGCAGTAGGACAAGGGCGCGCAATCAGCCCCAGCATTTT.